This TCR beta chain originates from a study of blood T cells in healthy people across ages. Together with a sample-barcoded 5' primer, a J-beta primer mix was included in a second PCR lasting roughly 6 to 12 cycles. TCRdb fed the 5' RACE reads into MiXCR, producing one record per CDR3 protein. Of 450,000 to 700,000 distinct CDR3 sequences in the sample, about 25% were seen once. Many counts were recorded for this clonotype. The CDR3 consists of 11 residues. The germline V and J ends were trimmed by 5 bases and 4 bases, with 5 bases remaining between them. Germline CDR1 reads SNHLY; CDR2 reads FYNNEI. This receptor was obtained from a woman aged 70-85 years in good health. This chain links TRBV2 with TRBJ2-5; D is undetermined. Material: blood. The CDR3 DNA reads TGTGCCAGCAGTCCAATAGAGACCCAGTACTTC. Translated: CASSPIETQYF.